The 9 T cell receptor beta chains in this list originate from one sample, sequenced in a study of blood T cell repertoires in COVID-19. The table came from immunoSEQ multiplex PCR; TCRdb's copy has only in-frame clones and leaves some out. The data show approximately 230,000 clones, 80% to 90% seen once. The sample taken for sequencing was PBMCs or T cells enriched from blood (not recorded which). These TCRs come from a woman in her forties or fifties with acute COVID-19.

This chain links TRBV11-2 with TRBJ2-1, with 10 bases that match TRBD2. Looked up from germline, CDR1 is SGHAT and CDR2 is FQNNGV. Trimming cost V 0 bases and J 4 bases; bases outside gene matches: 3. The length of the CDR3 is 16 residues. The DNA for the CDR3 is TGTGCCAGCAGCTTAGATCTAGCGGGAGTATACAATGAGCAGTTCTTC. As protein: CASSLDLAGVYNEQFF.

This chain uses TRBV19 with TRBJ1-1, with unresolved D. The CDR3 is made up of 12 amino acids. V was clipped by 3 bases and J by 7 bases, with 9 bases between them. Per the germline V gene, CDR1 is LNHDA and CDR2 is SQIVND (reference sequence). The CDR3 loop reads CASSIGSHEAFF. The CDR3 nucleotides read TGTGCCAGTAGTATCGGTAGTCATGAAGCTTTCTTT.

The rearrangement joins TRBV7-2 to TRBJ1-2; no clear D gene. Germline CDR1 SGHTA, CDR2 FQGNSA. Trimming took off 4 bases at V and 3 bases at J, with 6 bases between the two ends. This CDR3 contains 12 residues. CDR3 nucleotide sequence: TGTGCCAGCAGCTACCAGGACTATGGCTACACCTTC. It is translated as CASSYQDYGYTF.

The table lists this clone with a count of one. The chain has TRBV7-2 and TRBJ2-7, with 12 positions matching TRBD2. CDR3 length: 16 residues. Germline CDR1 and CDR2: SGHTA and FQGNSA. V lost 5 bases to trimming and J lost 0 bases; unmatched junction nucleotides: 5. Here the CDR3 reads CASSIGLAGNSYEQYF. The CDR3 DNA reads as TGTGCCAGCAGCATAGGACTAGCGGGAAACTCCTACGAGCAGTACTTC.

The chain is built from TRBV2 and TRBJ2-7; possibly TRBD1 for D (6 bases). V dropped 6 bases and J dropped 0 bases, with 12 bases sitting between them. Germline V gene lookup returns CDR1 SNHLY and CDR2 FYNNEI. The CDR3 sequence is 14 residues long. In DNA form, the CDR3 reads TGTGCCAGCAGACAACAGGGTACCTCCTACGAGCAGTACTTC. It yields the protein CASRQQGTSYEQYF.

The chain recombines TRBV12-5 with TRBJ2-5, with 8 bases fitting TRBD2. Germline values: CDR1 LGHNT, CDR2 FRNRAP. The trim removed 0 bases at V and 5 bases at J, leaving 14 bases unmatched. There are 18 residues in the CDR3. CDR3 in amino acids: CASGLVRDGRAFGETQYF. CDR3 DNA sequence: TGTGCTAGTGGTTTGGTACGGGACGGGAGGGCCTTCGGGGAGACCCAGTACTTC.

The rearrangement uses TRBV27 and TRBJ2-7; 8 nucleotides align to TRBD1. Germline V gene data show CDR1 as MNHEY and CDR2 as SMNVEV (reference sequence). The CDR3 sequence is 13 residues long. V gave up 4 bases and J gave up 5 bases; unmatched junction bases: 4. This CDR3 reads CASSWQGAHEQYF. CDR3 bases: TGTGCCAGCAGTTGGCAGGGGGCCCACGAGCAGTACTTC.

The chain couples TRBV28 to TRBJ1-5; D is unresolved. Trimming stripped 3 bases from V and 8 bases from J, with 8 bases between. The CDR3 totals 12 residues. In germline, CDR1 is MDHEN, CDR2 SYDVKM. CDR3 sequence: CASSLRLEPQHF. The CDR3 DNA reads TGTGCCAGCAGTTTGAGGTTAGAGCCCCAGCATTTT.

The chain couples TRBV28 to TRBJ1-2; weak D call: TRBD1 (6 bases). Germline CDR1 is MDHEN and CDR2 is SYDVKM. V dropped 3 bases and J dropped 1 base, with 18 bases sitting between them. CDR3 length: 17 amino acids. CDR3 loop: CASSFSLTTGRNYGYTF. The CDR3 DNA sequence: TGTGCCAGCAGTTTTTCCCTTACAACAGGGCGTAACTATGGCTACACCTTC.